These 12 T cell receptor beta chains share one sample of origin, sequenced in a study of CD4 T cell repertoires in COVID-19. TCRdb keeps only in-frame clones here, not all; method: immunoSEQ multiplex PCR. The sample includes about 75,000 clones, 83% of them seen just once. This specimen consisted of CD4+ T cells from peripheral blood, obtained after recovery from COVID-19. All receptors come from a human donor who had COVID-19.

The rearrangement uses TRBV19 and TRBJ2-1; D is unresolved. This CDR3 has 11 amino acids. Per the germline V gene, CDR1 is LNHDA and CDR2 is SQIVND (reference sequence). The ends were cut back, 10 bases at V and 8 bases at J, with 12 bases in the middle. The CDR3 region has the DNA TGTGCCACCCGATCGACGGATGAGCAGTTCTTC. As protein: CATRSTDEQFF.

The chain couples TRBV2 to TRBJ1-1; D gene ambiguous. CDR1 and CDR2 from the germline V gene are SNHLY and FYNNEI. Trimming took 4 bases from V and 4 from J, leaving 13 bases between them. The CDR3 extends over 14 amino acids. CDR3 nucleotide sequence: TGTGCCAGCAGTGCGATGGGATCGGGCACTGAAGCTTTCTTT. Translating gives CASSAMGSGTEAFF.

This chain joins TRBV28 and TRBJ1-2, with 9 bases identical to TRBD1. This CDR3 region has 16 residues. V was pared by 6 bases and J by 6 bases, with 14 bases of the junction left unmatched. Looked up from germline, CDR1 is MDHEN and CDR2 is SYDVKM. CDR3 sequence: CASSEVGAQGANGYTF. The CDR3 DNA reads TGTGCCAGCAGCGAAGTGGGGGCACAGGGGGCCAATGGCTACACCTTC.

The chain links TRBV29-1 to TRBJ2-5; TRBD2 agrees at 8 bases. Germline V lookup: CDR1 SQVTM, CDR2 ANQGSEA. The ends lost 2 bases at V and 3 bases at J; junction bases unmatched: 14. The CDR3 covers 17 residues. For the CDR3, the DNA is TGCAGCGTTGAATCCCCTTTGGGGCGGGGGGATAAAGAGACCCAGTACTTC. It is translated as CSVESPLGRGDKETQYF.

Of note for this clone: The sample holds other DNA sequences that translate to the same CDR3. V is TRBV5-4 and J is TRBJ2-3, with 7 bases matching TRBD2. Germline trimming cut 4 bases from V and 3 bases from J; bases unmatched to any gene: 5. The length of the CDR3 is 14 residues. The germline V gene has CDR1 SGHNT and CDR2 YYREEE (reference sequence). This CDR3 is CASSLGLGTDTQYF. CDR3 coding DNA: TGTGCCAGCAGCCTCGGACTAGGGACAGATACGCAGTATTTT.

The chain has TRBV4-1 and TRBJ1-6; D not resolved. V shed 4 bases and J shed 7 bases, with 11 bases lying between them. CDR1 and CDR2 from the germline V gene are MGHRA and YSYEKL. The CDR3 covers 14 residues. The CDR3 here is CASSLVGENSPLHF. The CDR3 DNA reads TGCGCCAGCAGCCTTGTTGGGGAAAATTCACCCCTCCACTTT.

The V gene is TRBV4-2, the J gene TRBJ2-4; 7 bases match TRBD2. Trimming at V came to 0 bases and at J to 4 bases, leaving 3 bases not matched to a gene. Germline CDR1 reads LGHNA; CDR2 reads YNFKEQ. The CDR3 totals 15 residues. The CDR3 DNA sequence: TGTGCCAGCAGCCAAGATTGGGGGGGGAAAAACATTCAGTACTTC. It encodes CASSQDWGGKNIQYF.

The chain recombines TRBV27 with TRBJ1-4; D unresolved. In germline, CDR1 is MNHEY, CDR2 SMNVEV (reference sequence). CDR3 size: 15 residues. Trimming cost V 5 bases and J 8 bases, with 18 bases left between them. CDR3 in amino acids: CASSPLTTAGEKLFF. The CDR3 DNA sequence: TGTGCCAGCAGTCCCCTAACAACGGCGGGCGAAAAACTGTTTTTT.

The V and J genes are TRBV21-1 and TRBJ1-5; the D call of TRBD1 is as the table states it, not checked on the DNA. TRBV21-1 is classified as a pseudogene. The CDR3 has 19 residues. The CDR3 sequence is CASSKAGRGQGAQRQPQHF. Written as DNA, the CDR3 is TGTGCCAGCAGCAAAGCGGGAAGAGGACAGGGGGCGCAAAGGCAGCCCCAGCATTTT.

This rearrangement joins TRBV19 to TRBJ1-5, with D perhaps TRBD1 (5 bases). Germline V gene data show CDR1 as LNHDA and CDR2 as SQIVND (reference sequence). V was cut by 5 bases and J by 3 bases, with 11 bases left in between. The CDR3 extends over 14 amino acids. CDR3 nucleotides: TGTGCCAGTAGTGGGGGTGGGATCAATCAGCCCCAGCATTTT. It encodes CASSGGGINQPQHF.

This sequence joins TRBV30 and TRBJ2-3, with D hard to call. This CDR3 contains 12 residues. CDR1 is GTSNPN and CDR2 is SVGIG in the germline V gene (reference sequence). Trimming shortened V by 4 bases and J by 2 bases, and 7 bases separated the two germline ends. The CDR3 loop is CAWTRLTDTQYF. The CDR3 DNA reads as TGTGCCTGGACTAGGCTCACAGATACGCAGTATTTT.

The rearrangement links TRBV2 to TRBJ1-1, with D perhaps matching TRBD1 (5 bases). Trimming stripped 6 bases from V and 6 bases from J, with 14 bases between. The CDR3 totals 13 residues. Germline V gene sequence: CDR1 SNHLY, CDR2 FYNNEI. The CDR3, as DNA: TGTGCCAGCAGCCGGGGCCAAGGCGCTGAAGCTTTCTTT. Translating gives CASSRGQGAEAFF.